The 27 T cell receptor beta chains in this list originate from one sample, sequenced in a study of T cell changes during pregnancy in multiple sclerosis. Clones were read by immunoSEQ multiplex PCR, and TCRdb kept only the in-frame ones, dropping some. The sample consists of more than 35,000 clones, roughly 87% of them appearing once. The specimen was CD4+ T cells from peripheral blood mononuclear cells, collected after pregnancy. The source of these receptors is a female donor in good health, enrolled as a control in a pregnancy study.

CDR3 nucleotides: TGTGCCAGCAGTGAGAGGGGGCTTAATCAGCCCCAGCATTTT. It is translated as CASSERGLNQPQHF. The chain combines TRBV25-1 with TRBJ1-5; 7 bases match TRBD1. This CDR3 contains 14 residues. The V and J ends lost 3 bases and 4 bases, in that order; junction bases with no gene match: 3. In germline, CDR1 is MGHDK, CDR2 SYGVNS.

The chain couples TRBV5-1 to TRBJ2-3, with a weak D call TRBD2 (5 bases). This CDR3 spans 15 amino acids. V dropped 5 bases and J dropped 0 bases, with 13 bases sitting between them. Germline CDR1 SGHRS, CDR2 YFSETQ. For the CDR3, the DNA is TGCGCCAGCAGGAAGGACGGGGTGAGCACAGATACGCAGTATTTT. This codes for CASRKDGVSTDTQYF.

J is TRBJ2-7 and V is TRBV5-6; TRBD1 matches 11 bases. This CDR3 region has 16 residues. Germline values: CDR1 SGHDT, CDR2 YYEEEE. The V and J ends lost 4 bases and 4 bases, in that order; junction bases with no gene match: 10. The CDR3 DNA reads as TGTGCCAGCAGCCCGGACAGGGGGCGCGATTATTACGAGCAGTACTTC. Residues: CASSPDRGRDYYEQYF.

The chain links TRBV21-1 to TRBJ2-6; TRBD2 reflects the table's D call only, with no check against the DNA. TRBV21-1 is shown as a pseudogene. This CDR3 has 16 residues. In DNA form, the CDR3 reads TGTGCCAACCGTTCCCCCGGGGGCTCTGGGGCCAACGTCCTGACTTTC. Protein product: CANRSPGGSGANVLTF.

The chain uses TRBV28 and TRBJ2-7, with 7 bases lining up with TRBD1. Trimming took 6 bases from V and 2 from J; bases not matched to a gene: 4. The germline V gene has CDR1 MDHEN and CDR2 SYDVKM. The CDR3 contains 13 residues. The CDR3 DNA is TGTGCCAGCAGCTGGGACAGCCCCTACGAGCAGTACTTC. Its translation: CASSWDSPYEQYF. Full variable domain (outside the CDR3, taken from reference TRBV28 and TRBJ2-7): DVKVTQSSRYLVKRTGEKVFLECVQDMDHENMFWYRQDPGLGLRLIYFSYDVKMKEKGDIPEGYSVSREKKERFSLILESASTNQTSMYLCASSWDSPYEQYFGPGTRLTVT.

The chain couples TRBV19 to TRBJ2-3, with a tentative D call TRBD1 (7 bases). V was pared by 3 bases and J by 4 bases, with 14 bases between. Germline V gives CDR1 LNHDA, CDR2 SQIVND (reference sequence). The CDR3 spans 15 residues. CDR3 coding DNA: TGTGCCAGTAGTATGCCCGGCAGGGGGGCAGATACGCAGTATTTT. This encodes CASSMPGRGADTQYF.

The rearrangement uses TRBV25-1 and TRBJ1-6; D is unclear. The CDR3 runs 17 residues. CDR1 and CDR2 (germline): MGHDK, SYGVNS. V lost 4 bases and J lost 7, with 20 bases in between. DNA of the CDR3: TGTGCCAGCAGTGTAGTTGGAGGGAACGGGAAAAATTCACCCCTCCACTTT. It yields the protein CASSVVGGNGKNSPLHF.

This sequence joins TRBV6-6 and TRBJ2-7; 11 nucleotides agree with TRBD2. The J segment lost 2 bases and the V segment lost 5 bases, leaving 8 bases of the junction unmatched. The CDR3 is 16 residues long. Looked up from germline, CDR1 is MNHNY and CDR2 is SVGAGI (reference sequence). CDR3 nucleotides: TGTGCCAGCAGTGTCATGACTAGCGGGATCACCTACGAGCAGTACTTC. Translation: CASSVMTSGITYEQYF.

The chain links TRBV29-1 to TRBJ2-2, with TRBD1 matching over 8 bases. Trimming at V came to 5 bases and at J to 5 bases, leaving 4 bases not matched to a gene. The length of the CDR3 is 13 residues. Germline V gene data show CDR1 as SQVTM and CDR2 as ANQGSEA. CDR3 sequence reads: CSVRTGGTGELFF. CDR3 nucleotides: TGCAGCGTTAGAACAGGGGGAACCGGGGAGCTGTTTTTT.

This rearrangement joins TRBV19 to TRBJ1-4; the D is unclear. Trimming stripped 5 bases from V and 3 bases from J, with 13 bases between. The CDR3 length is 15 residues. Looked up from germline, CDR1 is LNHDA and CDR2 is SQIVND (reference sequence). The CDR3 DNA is TGTGCCAGTAGTGGTTCACAGTTGTCTAATGAAAAACTGTTTTTT. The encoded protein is CASSGSQLSNEKLFF.

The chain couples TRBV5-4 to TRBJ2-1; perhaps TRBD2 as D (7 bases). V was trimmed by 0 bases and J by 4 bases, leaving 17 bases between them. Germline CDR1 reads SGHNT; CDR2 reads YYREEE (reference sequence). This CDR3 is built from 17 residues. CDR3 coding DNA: TGTGCCAGCAGCTTGGGCGGGGGCGGGGTGCCTTACAATGAGCAGTTCTTC. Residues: CASSLGGGGVPYNEQFF.

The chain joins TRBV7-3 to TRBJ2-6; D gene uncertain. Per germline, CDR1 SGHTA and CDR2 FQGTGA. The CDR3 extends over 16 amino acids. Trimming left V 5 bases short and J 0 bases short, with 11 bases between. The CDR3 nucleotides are TGTGCCAGCAGCCCCCTGGCCGCCTCTGGGGCCAACGTCCTGACTTTC. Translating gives CASSPLAASGANVLTF.

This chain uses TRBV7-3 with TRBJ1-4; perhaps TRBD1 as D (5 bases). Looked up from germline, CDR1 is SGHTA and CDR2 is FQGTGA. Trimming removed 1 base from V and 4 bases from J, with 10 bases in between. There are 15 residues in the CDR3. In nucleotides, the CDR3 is TGTGCCAGCAGCTTAAGGGGGGGGAATAATGAAAAACTGTTTTTT. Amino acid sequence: CASSLRGGNNEKLFF. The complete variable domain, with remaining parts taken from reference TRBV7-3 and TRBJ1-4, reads GAGVSQTPSNKVTEKGKYVELRCDPISGHTALYWYRQSLGQGPEFLIYFQGTGAADDSGLPNDRFFAVRPEGSVSTLKIQRTERGDSAVYLCASSLRGGNNEKLFFGSGTQLSVL.

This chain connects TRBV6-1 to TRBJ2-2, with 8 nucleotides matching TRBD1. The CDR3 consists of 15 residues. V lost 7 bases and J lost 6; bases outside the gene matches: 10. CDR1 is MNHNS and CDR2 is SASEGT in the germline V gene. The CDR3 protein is CASTQTLQGAGELFF. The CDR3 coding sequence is TGTGCCAGCACTCAAACGTTACAGGGGGCCGGGGAGCTGTTTTTT.

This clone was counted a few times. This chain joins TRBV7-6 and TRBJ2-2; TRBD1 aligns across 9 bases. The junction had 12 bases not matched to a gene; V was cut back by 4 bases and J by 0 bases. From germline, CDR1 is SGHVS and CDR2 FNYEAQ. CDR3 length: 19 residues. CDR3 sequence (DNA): TGTGCCAGCAGCTCAACCCCGGGACAGGGAGTCGCGAACACCGGGGAGCTGTTTTTT. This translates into CASSSTPGQGVANTGELFF.

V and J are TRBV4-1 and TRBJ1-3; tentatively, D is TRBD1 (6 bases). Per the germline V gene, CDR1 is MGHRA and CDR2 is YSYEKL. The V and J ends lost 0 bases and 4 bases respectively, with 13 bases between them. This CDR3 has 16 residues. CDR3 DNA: TGCGCCAGCAGCCAAGAGGTTTTGGACAGAGGAAACACCATATATTTT. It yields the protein CASSQEVLDRGNTIYF.

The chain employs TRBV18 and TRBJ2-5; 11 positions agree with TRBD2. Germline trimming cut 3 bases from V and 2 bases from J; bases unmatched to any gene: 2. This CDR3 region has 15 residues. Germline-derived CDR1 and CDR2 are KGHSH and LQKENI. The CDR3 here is CASSPTSGAQETQYF. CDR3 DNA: TGTGCCAGCTCACCGACTAGCGGGGCACAAGAGACCCAGTACTTC. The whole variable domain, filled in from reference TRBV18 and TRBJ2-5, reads NAGVMQNPRHLVRRRGQEARLRCSPMKGHSHVYWYRQLPEEGLKFMVYLQKENIIDESGMPKERFSAEFPKEGPSILRIQQVVRGDSAAYFCASSPTSGAQETQYFGPGTRLLVL.

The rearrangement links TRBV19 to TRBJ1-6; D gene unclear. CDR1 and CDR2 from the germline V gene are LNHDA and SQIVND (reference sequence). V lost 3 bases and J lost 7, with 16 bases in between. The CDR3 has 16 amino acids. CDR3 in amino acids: CASSMGASTKNSPLHF. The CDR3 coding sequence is TGTGCCAGTAGTATGGGAGCCTCTACGAAGAATTCACCCCTCCACTTT.

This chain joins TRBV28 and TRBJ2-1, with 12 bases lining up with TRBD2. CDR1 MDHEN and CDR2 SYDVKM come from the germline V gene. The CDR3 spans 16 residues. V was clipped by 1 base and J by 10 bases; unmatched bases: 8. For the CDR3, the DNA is TGTGCCAGCAGTTTATTTGGACTAGCGGGACGGCGGGAGCAGTTCTTC. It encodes CASSLFGLAGRREQFF.

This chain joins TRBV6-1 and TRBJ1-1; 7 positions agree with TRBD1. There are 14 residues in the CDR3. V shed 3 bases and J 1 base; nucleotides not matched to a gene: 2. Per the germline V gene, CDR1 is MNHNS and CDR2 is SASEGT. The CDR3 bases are TGTGCCAGCAGTGAGAGGACAGGGAACACTGAAGCTTTCTTT. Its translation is CASSERTGNTEAFF.

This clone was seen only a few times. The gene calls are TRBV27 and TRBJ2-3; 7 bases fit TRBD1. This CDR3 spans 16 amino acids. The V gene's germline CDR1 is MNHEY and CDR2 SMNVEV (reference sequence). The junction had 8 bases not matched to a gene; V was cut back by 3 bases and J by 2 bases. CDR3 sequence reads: CASSFWSGGATDTQYF. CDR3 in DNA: TGTGCCAGCAGTTTTTGGTCAGGGGGAGCCACAGATACGCAGTATTTT.

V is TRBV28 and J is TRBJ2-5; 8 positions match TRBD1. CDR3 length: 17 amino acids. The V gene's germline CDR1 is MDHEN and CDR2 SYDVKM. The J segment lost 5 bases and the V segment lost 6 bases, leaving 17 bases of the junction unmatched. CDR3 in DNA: TGTGCCAGCAGCACCTCCGGGCAGGGGGCAGTATGGGAGACCCAGTACTTC. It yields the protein CASSTSGQGAVWETQYF.

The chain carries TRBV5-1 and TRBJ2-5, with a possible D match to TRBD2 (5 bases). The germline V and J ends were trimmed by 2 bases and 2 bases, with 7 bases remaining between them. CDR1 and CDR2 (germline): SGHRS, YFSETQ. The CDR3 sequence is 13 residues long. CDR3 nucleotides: TGCGCCAGCAGCTTAAGGGAGCAAGAGACCCAGTACTTC. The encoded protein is CASSLREQETQYF. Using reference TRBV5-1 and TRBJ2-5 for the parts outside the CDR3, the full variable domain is KAGVTQTPRYLIKTRGQQVTLSCSPISGHRSVSWYQQTPGQGLQFLFEYFSETQRNKGNFPGRFSGRQFSNSRSEMNVSTLELGDSALYLCASSLREQETQYFGPGTRLLVL.

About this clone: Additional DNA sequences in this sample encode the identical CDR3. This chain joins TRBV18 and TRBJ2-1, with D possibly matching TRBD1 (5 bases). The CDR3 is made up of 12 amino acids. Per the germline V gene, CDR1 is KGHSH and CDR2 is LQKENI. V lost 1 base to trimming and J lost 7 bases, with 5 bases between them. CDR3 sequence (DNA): TGTGCCAGCTCACCACAGGGGAATGAGCAGTTCTTC. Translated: CASSPQGNEQFF.

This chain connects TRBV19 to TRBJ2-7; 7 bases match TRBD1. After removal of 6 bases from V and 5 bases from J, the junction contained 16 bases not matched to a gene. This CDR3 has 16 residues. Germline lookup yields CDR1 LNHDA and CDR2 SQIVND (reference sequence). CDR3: CASRAAEDRTPHEQYF. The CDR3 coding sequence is TGTGCCAGTAGAGCGGCCGAGGACAGGACCCCTCACGAGCAGTACTTC.

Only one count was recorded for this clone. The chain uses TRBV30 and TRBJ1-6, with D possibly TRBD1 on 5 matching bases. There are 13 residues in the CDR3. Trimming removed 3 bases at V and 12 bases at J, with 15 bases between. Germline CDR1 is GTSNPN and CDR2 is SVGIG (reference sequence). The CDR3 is CAWRTPREGPLHF. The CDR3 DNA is TGTGCCTGGAGGACCCCCAGGGAAGGACCCCTCCACTTT.

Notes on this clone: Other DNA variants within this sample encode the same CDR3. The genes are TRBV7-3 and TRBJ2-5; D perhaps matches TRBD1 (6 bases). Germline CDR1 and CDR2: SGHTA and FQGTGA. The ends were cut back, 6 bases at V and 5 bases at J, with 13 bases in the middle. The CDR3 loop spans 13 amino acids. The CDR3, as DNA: TGTGCCAGCAGTCTCCAGGGGAGTGAGACCCAGTACTTC. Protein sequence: CASSLQGSETQYF. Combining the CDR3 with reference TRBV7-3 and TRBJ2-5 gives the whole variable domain GAGVSQTPSNKVTEKGKYVELRCDPISGHTALYWYRQSLGQGPEFLIYFQGTGAADDSGLPNDRFFAVRPEGSVSTLKIQRTERGDSAVYLCASSLQGSETQYFGPGTRLLVL.